Listed here are 20 T cell receptor beta chains from one sample, sequenced in a study of blood T cell repertoires in COVID-19 (dated by TCRdb to 2018 to 2021). Libraries came from the immunoSEQ multiplex PCR assay. The immuneACCESS repertoire file appears here via TCRdb, limited to in-frame rearrangements. These files lack a portion of the clones; in checked studies, under half of the deficit traces to unresolved V genes, and the cause of the others is not known. The sample table shows about 81,000 clones, and approximately 78% are seen once. The ten top clones hold roughly 7.3% of the sample. Input material: peripheral blood. These TCRs come from a human donor in a cohort sampled during active COVID-19.

In its sample, this clone was seen once. J is TRBJ1-1 and V is TRBV3-1 (or the pseudogene TRBV3-2); no definite D call. The germline CDR1 and CDR2 sequences are LGHDT and YNNKEL (reference sequence). This CDR3 is 15 amino acids long. With 2 bases removed from V and 7 bases from J, the gap between germline ends came to 17 bases. This chain's CDR3 is CASSQYSRQDYEAFF. CDR3 sequence (DNA): TGTGCCAGCAGCCAATATTCCCGCCAGGACTATGAAGCTTTCTTT.

This clone was recorded only once. The V and J genes are TRBV5-1 and TRBJ2-2; TRBD1 is a possible D gene (5 bases). V lost 1 base and J lost 4, with 5 bases in between. Germline lookup yields CDR1 SGHRS and CDR2 YFSETQ. CDR3 size: 13 residues. The CDR3 region has the DNA TGCGCCAGCAGCTTGCAGGGCACCGGGGAGCTGTTTTTT. This gives the protein CASSLQGTGELFF.

The V and J genes are TRBV6-5 and TRBJ2-7; 10 nucleotides align to TRBD1. The CDR3 is made up of 15 amino acids. Germline assignment: CDR1 MNHEY and CDR2 SVGAGI. V lost 7 bases, J lost 1 base, and 7 bases stayed unmatched. CDR3 DNA: TGTGCCAGCAAAATCGGACAGGGGGGGTCCTACGAGCAGTACTTC. Translated: CASKIGQGGSYEQYF.

The V and J genes are TRBV3-1 (or the pseudogene TRBV3-2) and TRBJ1-2; no clear D gene. The V end was cut by 1 base, the J end by 3 bases, with 6 bases between. The CDR3 spans 13 residues. In germline, CDR1 is LGHDT, CDR2 YNNKEL (reference sequence). CDR3 sequence: CASSQVADYGYTF. In DNA form, the CDR3 reads TGTGCCAGCAGCCAAGTTGCGGACTATGGCTACACCTTC.

The table lists this clone with a few counts. The chain employs TRBV7-9 and TRBJ1-4, with unresolved D. CDR1 SEHNR and CDR2 FQNEAQ come from the germline V gene (reference sequence). Trimming took 2 bases from V and 0 from J, leaving 7 bases between them. CDR3 length equals 15 residues. The CDR3 region has the DNA TGTGCCAGCAGCTTATCTACAGCAACTAATGAAAAACTGTTTTTT. It specifies CASSLSTATNEKLFF. Full variable domain (missing parts from reference TRBV7-9 and TRBJ1-4): DTGVSQNPRHKITKRGQNVTFRCDPISEHNRLYWYRQTLGQGPEFLTYFQNEAQLEKSRLLSDRFSAERPKGSFSTLEIQRTEQGDSAMYLCASSLSTATNEKLFFGSGTQLSVL.

This CDR3 reads CASTFLYEQYF. The CDR3 DNA sequence: TGTGCCAGCACTTTCCTCTACGAGCAGTACTTC. The V call is TRBV2, the J call TRBJ2-7; D gene uncertain. Germline V gene lookup returns CDR1 SNHLY and CDR2 FYNNEI. With 7 bases removed from V and 3 bases from J, the gap between germline ends came to 7 bases. There are 11 residues in the CDR3.

The rearrangement joins TRBV5-1 to TRBJ1-3; D not certain. Trimming took off 4 bases at V and 3 bases at J, with 11 bases between the two ends. The CDR3 covers 14 residues. Germline CDR1 is SGHRS and CDR2 is YFSETQ. In nucleotides, the CDR3 is TGCGCCAGCAGCCCCGAGAGGGTTGGAAACACCATATATTTT. The encoded protein is CASSPERVGNTIYF.

The chain combines TRBV10-3 with TRBJ2-7, with 9 bases fitting TRBD1. Germline values: CDR1 ENHRY, CDR2 SYGVKD. Trimming cost V 6 bases and J 4 bases; bases outside gene matches: 7. The CDR3 is 14 amino acids. The DNA for the CDR3 is TGTGCCATCAGCGACAGGGGGTCGGGATACGAGCAGTACTTC. As protein: CAISDRGSGYEQYF.

The rearrangement joins TRBV27 to TRBJ1-6; D possibly corresponds to TRBD1 (6 bases). Germline-derived CDR1 and CDR2 are MNHEY and SMNVEV (reference sequence). The CDR3 extends over 15 amino acids. Between the trimmed V and J ends, which lost 1 base and 6 bases, there was a span of 10 bases. The CDR3 DNA follows: TGTGCCAGCAGTTTATTAGGCAGGGGTAATTCACCCCTCCACTTT. This sequence encodes CASSLLGRGNSPLHF.

The chain uses TRBV18 and TRBJ1-1; D unclear. Per the germline V gene, CDR1 is KGHSH and CDR2 is LQKENI. Between the trimmed V and J ends, which lost 0 bases and 4 bases, there was a span of 9 bases. The CDR3 sequence is 14 residues long. CDR3 sequence: CASSPPYVGTEAFF. The CDR3 DNA reads as TGTGCCAGCTCACCACCGTACGTCGGCACTGAAGCTTTCTTT.

The chain is built from TRBV4-1 and TRBJ2-7, with 7 bases lining up with TRBD1. J gave up 2 bases and V 4 bases, and 8 bases lay outside the gene matches. The CDR3 contains 15 residues. The germline V gene has CDR1 MGHRA and CDR2 YSYEKL. For the CDR3, the DNA is TGCGCCAGCAGCCTAGCCGGGACAGAAGCCTACGAGCAGTACTTC. Its translation: CASSLAGTEAYEQYF.

The J gene is TRBJ1-1, the V gene TRBV7-2; TRBD1 matches at 8 bases. This CDR3 is built from 14 residues. The junction had 6 bases not matched to a gene; V was cut back by 5 bases and J by 4 bases. The germline CDR1 and CDR2 sequences are SGHTA and FQGNSA. The CDR3 DNA sequence: TGTGCCAGCAGCAAAGGACAGGGAGGCACTGAAGCTTTCTTT. The encoded protein is CASSKGQGGTEAFF.

This clone was detected only a few times. The chain carries TRBV19 and TRBJ2-5; weak D call: TRBD2 (5 bases). Trimming took 7 bases from V and 3 from J, leaving 9 bases between them. The CDR3 has 12 residues. Germline V CDR1 and CDR2: LNHDA, SQIVND (reference sequence). The CDR3 DNA is TGTGCCAGTAAGGACTCTGAAGAGACCCAGTACTTC. Translating gives CASKDSEETQYF.

The chain employs TRBV5-4 and TRBJ2-7; D might be TRBD1 (6 bases). The ends were cut back, 2 bases at V and 4 bases at J, with 7 bases in the middle. This CDR3 comprises 12 residues. CDR1 and CDR2 from the germline V gene are SGHNT and YYREEE (reference sequence). DNA for the CDR3: TGTGCCAGCAGCTTCGGACAGTACGAGCAGTACTTC. This codes for CASSFGQYEQYF.

The chain carries TRBV3-1 (or the pseudogene TRBV3-2) and TRBJ2-7; TRBD2 aligns across 11 bases. The CDR3 length is 15 residues. V trimming: 3 bases; J trimming: 4 bases; junction bases outside the gene matches: 5. CDR1 and CDR2 (germline): LGHDT, YNNKEL (reference sequence). CDR3 nucleotide sequence: TGTGCCAGCAGCCACCTAGCGGGGGGAATTTACGAGCAGTACTTC. It is translated as CASSHLAGGIYEQYF.

The chain recombines TRBV5-4 with TRBJ2-3, with a possible D match to TRBD1 (5 bases). The V and J ends lost 0 bases and 0 bases respectively, with 11 bases between them. The CDR3 has 16 amino acids. Germline CDR1 reads SGHNT; CDR2 reads YYREEE (reference sequence). Here the CDR3 reads CASSLDQGSSTDTQYF. CDR3 nucleotide sequence: TGTGCCAGCAGCTTGGATCAGGGTTCTAGCACAGATACGCAGTATTTT.

The rearrangement links TRBV6-6 to TRBJ1-2; D may be TRBD1 (5 bases). Between the trimmed V and J ends, which lost 7 bases and 1 base, there was a span of 13 bases. Germline V CDR1 and CDR2: MNHNY, SVGAGI (reference sequence). This CDR3 has 14 amino acids. This CDR3 is CASIPPGNNYGYTF. In DNA, the CDR3 is TGTGCCAGCATACCCCCAGGGAATAACTATGGCTACACCTTC.

The V gene is TRBV6-1, the J gene TRBJ1-6, with 7 bases fitting TRBD1. J was trimmed by 7 bases and V by 1 base; bases with no gene match: 4. The CDR3 sequence is 15 residues long. CDR1 is MNHNS and CDR2 is SASEGT in the germline V gene. The CDR3 DNA sequence: TGTGCCAGCAGTGAAGGGTCAGGGGGAAATTCACCCCTCCACTTT. It encodes CASSEGSGGNSPLHF.

The rearrangement joins TRBV29-1 to TRBJ1-2, with D uncertain. Trimming removed 3 bases at V and 4 bases at J, with 9 bases between. CDR1 is SQVTM and CDR2 is ANQGSEA in the germline V gene. This CDR3 has 12 residues. Here the CDR3 DNA reads TGCAGCGTTGACGGAGTAGGCTATGGCTACACCTTC. It codes for CSVDGVGYGYTF.

The chain uses TRBV5-1 and TRBJ1-2; 7 bases agree with TRBD1. Germline V gene lookup returns CDR1 SGHRS and CDR2 YFSETQ. The V and J ends lost 0 bases and 4 bases, in that order; junction bases with no gene match: 6. The CDR3 covers 15 residues. The DNA of the CDR3 is TGCGCCAGCAGCTTGGTACCGGGACAGTCCTATGGCTACACCTTC. Translated, it gives CASSLVPGQSYGYTF.